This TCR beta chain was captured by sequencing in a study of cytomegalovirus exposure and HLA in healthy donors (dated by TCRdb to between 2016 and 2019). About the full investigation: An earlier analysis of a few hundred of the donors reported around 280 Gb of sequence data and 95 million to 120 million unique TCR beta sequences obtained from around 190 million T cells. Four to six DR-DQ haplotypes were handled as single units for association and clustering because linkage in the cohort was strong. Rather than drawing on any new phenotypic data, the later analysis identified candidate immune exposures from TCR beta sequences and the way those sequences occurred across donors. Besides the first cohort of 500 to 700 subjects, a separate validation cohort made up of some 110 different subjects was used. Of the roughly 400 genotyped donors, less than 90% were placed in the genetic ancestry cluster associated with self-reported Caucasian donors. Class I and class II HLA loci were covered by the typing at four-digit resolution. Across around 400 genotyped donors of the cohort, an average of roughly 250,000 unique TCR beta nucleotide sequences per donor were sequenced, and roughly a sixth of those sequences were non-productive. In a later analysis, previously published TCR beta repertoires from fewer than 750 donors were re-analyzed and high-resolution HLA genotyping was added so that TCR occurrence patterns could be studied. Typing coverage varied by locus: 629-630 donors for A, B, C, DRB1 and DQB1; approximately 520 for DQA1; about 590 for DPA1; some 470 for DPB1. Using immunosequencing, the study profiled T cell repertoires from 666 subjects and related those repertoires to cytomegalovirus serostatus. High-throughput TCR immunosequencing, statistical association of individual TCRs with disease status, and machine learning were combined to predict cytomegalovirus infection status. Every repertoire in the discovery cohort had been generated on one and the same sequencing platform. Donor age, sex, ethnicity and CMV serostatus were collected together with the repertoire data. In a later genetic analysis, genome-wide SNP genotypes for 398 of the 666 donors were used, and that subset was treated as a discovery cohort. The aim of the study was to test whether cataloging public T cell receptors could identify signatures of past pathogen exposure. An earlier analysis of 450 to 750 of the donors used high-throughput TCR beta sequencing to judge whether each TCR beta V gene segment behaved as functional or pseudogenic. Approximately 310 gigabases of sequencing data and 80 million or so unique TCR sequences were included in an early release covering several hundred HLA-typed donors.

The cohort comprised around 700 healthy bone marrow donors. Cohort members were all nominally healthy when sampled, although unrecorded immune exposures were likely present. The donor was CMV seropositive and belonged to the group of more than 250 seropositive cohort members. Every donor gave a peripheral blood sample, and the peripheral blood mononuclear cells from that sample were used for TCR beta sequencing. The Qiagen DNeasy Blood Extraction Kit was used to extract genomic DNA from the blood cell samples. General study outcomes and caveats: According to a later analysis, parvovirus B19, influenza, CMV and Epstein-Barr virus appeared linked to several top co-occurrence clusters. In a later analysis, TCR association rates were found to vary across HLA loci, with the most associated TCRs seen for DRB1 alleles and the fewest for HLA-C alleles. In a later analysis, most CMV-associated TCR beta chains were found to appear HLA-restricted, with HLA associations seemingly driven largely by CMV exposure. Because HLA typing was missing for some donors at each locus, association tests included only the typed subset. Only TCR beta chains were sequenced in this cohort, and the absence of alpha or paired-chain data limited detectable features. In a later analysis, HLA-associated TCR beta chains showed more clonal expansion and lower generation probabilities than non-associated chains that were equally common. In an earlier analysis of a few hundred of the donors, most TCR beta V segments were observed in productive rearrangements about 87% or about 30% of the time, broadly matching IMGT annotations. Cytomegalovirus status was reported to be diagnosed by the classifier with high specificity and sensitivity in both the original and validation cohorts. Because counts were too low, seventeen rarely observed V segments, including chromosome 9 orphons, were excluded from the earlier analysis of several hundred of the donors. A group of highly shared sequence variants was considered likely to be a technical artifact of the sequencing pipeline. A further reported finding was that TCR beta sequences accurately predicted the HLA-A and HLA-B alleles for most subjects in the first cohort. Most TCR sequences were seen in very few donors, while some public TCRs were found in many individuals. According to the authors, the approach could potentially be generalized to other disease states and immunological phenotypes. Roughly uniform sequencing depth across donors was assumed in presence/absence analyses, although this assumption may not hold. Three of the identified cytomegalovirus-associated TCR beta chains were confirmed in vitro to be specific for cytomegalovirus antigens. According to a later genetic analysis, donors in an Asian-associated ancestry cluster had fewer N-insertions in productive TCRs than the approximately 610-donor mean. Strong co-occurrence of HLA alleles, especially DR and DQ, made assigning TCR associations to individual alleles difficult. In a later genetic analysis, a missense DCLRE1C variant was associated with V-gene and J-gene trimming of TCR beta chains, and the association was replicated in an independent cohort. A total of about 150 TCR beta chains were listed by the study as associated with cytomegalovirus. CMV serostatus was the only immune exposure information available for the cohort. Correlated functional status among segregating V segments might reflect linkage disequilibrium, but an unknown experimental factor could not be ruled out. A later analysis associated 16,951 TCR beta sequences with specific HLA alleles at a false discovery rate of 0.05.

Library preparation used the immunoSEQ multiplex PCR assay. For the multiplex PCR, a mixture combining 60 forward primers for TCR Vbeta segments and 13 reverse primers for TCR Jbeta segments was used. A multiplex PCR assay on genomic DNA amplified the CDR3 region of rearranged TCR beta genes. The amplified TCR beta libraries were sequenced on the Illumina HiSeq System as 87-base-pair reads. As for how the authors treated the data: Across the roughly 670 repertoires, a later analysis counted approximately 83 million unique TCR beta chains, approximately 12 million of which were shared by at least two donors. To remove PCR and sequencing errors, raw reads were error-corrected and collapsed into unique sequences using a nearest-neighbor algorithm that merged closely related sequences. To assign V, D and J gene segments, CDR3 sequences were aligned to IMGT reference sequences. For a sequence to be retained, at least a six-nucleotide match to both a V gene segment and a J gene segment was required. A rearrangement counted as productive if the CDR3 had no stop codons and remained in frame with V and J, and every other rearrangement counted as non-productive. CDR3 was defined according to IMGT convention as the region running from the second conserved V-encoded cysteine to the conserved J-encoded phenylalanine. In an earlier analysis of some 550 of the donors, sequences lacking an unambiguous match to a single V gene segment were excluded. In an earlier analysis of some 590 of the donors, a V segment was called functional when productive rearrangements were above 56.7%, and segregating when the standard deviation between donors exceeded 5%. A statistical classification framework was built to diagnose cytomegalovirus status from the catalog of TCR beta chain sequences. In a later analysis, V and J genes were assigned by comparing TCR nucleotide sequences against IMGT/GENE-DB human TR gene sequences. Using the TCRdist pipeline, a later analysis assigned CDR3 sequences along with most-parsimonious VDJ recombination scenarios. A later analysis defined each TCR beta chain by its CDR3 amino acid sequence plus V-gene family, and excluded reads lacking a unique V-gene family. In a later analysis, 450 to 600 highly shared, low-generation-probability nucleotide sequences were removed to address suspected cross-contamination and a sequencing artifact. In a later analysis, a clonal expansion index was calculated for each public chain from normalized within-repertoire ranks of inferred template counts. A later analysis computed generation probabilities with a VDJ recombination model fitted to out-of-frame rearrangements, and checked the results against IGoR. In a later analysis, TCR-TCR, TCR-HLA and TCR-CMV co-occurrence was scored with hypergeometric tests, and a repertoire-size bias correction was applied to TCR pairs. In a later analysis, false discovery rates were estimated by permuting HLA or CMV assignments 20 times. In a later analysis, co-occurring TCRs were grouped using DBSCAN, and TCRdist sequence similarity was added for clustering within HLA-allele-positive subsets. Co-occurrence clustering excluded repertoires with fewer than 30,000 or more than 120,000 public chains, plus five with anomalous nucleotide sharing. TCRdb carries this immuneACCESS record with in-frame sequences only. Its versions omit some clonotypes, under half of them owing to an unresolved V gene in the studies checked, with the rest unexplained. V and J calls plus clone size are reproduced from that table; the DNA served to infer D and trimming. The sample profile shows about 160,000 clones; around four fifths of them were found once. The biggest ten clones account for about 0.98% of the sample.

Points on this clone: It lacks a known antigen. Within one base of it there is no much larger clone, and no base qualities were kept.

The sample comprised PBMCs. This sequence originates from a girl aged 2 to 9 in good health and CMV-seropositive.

For the CDR3, the sequence is CASSIAVAGANVLTF. The DNA reads as follows: TGTGCCAGCAGTATTGCGGTCGCTGGGGCCAACGTCCTGACTTTC. Recombination linked TRBV7-3 to TRBJ2-6, with the D gene call left open. From a lookup of the germline V gene, CDR1 and CDR2 are SGHTA and FQGTGA. There are 15 amino acids in the CDR3, from cysteine to phenylalanine inclusive. Only the CDR3 DNA stays, 45 bases, in frame from base 1. Trimming at the junction amounts to 6 bases on V and 2 bases on J, and the germline ends lie 11 bases apart. The entire variable domain, with the stretches around the CDR3 drawn from the reference TRBV7-3 and TRBJ2-6 proteins, is GAGVSQTPSNKVTEKGKYVELRCDPISGHTALYWYRQSLGQGPEFLIYFQGTGAADDSGLPNDRFFAVRPEGSVSTLKIQRTERGDSAVYLCASSIAVAGANVLTFGAGSRLTVL.